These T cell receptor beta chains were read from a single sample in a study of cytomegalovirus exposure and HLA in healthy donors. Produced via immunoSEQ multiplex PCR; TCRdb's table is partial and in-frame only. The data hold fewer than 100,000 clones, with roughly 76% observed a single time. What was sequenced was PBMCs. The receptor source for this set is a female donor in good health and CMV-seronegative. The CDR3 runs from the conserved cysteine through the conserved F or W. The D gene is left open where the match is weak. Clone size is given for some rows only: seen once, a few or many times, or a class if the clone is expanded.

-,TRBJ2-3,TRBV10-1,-,TGCGCCAGCAGTGAGTTCCCGGCGGGAAGCAGCACAGATACGCAGTATTTT,CASSEFPAGSSTDTQYF
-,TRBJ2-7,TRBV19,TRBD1,TGTGGTACCGGGACAGCCTACGAGCAGTACTTC,CGTGTAYEQYF
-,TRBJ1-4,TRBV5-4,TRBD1,TGTGCCAGCAGCTTGGAAGGGACAGGGTTTGGTAATGAAAAACTGTTTTTT,CASSLEGTGFGNEKLFF
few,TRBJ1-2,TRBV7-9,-,TGTGCCAGCAGCCTCAAAAGCAGGGACTATGGCTACACCTTC,CASSLKSRDYGYTF
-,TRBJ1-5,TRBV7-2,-,TGTGCCAGCAGCTTAGGCCCCAGGGGCGGTCAGCCCCAGCATTTT,CASSLGPRGGQPQHF
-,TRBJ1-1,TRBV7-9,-,TGTGCCAGCAGCTTCGACAGTAACACTGAAGCTTTCTTT,CASSFDSNTEAFF
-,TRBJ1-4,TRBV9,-,TGTGCCAGCAGCCTAGGCGGGGGCGCGGGTAAAAAACTGTTTTTT,CASSLGGGAGKKLFF
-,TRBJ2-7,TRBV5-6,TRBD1,TGTGCCAGCAGGGCCCCCCCGGGACAGGGATCCTACGAGCAGTACTTC,CASRAPPGQGSYEQYF
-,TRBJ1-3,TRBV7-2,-,TGTGCCAGCAGCTTTACTAGACCTGGAAACACCATATATTTT,CASSFTRPGNTIYF
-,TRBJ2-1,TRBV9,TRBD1,TGTGCCAGCAGCCCCGCCGGGACAGACTACAATGAGCAGTTCTTC,CASSPAGTDYNEQFF
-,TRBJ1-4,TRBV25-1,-,TGTGCCAGCAGTGATCCCCTCGCAGTCCCAGCTAATGAAAAACTGTTTTTT,CASSDPLAVPANEKLFF
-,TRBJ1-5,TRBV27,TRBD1,TGTGCCAGCAGTCCCGTTCCCGGGACAGGGTTTAGTCAGCCCCAGCATTTT,CASSPVPGTGFSQPQHF
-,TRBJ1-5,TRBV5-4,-,TGTGCCAGCAGCTTGGATATCAATCAGCCCCAGCATTTT,CASSLDINQPQHF
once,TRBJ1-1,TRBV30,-,TGTGCCTGGAGTCCGTTGAACACTGAAGCTTTCTTT,CAWSPLNTEAFF
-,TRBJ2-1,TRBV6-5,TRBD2,TGTGCCAGCAGTACGCCTAGCGGGGGGATCAATGAGCAGTTCTTC,CASSTPSGGINEQFF
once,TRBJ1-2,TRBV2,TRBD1,TGTGCCAGCGCCGGGACAGGGGCCTATGGCTACACCTTC,CASAGTGAYGYTF
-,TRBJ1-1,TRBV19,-,TGTGCCAGTACCCCGCCAGGGAAGGCTGAAGCTTTCTTT,CASTPPGKAEAFF
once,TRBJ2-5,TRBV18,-,TGTGCCAGCTCACCAATCGGGTCGGGAGAGACCCAGTACTTC,CASSPIGSGETQYF
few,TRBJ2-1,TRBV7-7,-,TGTGCTAGCAGCCCCCAACTAGTTTCCTACAATGAGCAGTTCTTC,CASSPQLVSYNEQFF
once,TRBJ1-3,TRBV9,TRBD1,TGTGCCAGCAGCCCAGGGACAGACTCTGGAAACACCATATATTTT,CASSPGTDSGNTIYF